A single sample gave rise to the 25 T cell receptor beta chains below, sequenced in a study of T cell changes during pregnancy in multiple sclerosis. The data were produced by immunoSEQ multiplex PCR, yet TCRdb's version contains in-frame clones alone and is incomplete. The profile shows some 37,000 clones, 70% to 90% of them singletons. The source material was CD8+ T cells from peripheral blood mononuclear cells, sampled in the third trimester of pregnancy. The receptors stem from a female donor with multiple sclerosis, enrolled in a pregnancy study.

The chain combines TRBV29-1 with TRBJ2-5; 12 bases fit TRBD2. Germline V lookup: CDR1 SQVTM, CDR2 ANQGSEA. The CDR3 loop spans 15 amino acids. Unmatched junction bases numbered 3, after V lost 1 base and J lost 3 bases. In DNA form, the CDR3 reads TGCAGCGTTGAAGGGACTAGCGGGACGGAAGAGACCCAGTACTTC. This gives the protein CSVEGTSGTEETQYF.

This sequence joins TRBV28 and TRBJ2-2, with 11 bases that match TRBD2. Germline V gene data show CDR1 as MDHEN and CDR2 as SYDVKM. There are 16 residues in the CDR3. V gave up 3 bases and J gave up 6 bases; unmatched junction bases: 6. The CDR3 sequence: CASSFIGLAGPGELFF. The CDR3 nucleotides are TGTGCCAGCAGTTTCATAGGACTAGCGGGTCCCGGGGAGCTGTTTTTT.

The chain has TRBV5-1 and TRBJ1-1; D not resolved. From germline, CDR1 is SGHRS and CDR2 YFSETQ. The CDR3 runs to 14 residues. Trimming removed 0 bases at V and 2 bases at J, with 8 bases between. The CDR3 region is CASSLGQVNTEAFF. CDR3 sequence (DNA): TGCGCCAGCAGCTTGGGCCAGGTTAACACTGAAGCTTTCTTT.

This clone has just a few counts. This chain joins TRBV6-5 and TRBJ2-3, with D perhaps TRBD2 (6 bases). Germline CDR1 is MNHEY and CDR2 is SVGAGI. Trimming stripped 5 bases from V and 3 bases from J, with 15 bases between. The CDR3 has 15 amino acids. The CDR3 nucleotides read TGTGCCAGCAGTGCCGGGACTGGAGAAACAGATACGCAGTATTTT. This gives the protein CASSAGTGETDTQYF.

The V and J genes are TRBV30 and TRBJ1-3; 8 bases line up with TRBD1. J lost 2 bases, V lost 5 bases, and 5 bases had no gene match. CDR1 GTSNPN and CDR2 SVGIG come from the germline V gene (reference sequence). The CDR3 length is 14 residues. The CDR3 DNA sequence: TGTGCCTGGGACGGACAGGGAGCTGGAAACACCATATATTTT. Encoded protein: CAWDGQGAGNTIYF.

V gene TRBV30 combines with J gene TRBJ2-3, with 9 positions matching TRBD2. Trimming removed 2 bases from V and 5 bases from J; junction bases left unmatched: 5. The length of the CDR3 is 14 residues. Germline CDR1 is GTSNPN and CDR2 is SVGIG (reference sequence). CDR3 region: CAWSLAGLGDTQYF. The CDR3 DNA sequence: TGTGCCTGGAGTCTAGCGGGGCTCGGAGATACGCAGTATTTT.

The chain uses TRBV5-6 and TRBJ1-5; tentatively, D is TRBD1 (6 bases). With 4 bases removed from V and 6 bases from J, the gap between germline ends came to 20 bases. This CDR3 comprises 16 residues. Germline values: CDR1 SGHDT, CDR2 YYEEEE. The CDR3 nucleotides are TGTGCCAGCAGCGTTACCACAGGGTATTGGAGTCAGCCCCAGCATTTT. It is translated as CASSVTTGYWSQPQHF. Using reference TRBV5-6 and TRBJ1-5 for the parts outside the CDR3, the full variable domain is DAGVTQSPTHLIKTRGQQVTLRCSPKSGHDTVSWYQQALGQGPQFIFQYYEEEERQRGNFPDRFSGHQFPNYSSELNVNALLLGDSALYLCASSVTTGYWSQPQHFGDGTRLSIL.

The CDR3 DNA reads TGTGCCAGCAGCCCCTCGACATATGATAGCAATCAGCCCCAGCATTTT. Amino acids: CASSPSTYDSNQPQHF. The rearrangement joins TRBV4-2 to TRBJ1-5; D uncertain. This CDR3 contains 16 residues. Trimming took off 4 bases at V and 0 bases at J, with 13 bases between the two ends. CDR1 LGHNA and CDR2 YNFKEQ come from the germline V gene.

In its sample, this clone was seen a few times. The V and J genes are TRBV14 and TRBJ1-1; a weak D match, TRBD1 (6 bases). V was trimmed by 7 bases and J by 6 bases, leaving 15 bases between them. This CDR3 comprises 13 residues. Per germline, CDR1 SGHDN and CDR2 FVKESK. CDR3 in amino acids: CASTRTEMAEAFF. For the CDR3, the DNA is TGTGCCAGCACCAGGACAGAAATGGCTGAAGCTTTCTTT.

Here the CDR3 reads CASSLTVAASEAFF. The CDR3 DNA sequence: TGTGCCAGCAGCTTAACAGTGGCAGCCTCTGAAGCTTTCTTT. The chain has TRBV7-6 and TRBJ1-1; no reliable D call. This CDR3 has 14 residues. From germline, CDR1 is SGHVS and CDR2 FNYEAQ. Trimming cost V 2 bases and J 6 bases, with 13 bases left between them.

The chain combines TRBV13 with TRBJ2-1, with D perhaps matching TRBD2 (6 bases). Trimming took 6 bases from V and 6 from J, leaving 15 bases between them. The CDR3 covers 14 residues. In germline, CDR1 is PRHDT, CDR2 FYEKMQ (reference sequence). The CDR3 DNA reads TGTGCCAGCAGACCATTGGACTATCCCAATGAGCAGTTCTTC. It is translated as CASRPLDYPNEQFF.

The rearrangement uses TRBV6-5 and TRBJ1-2; tentatively, D is TRBD1 (6 bases). Germline-derived CDR1 and CDR2 are MNHEY and SVGAGI. This CDR3 is 14 amino acids long. V was pared by 2 bases and J by 6 bases, with 13 bases between. CDR3 nucleotides: TGTGCCAGCAGTTACCTCGGGGGGGCTGATGGCTACACCTTC. Translation: CASSYLGGADGYTF.

The V gene is TRBV11-2, the J gene TRBJ2-7, with D perhaps matching TRBD2 (6 bases). Germline loops: CDR1 SGHAT, CDR2 FQNNGV. V lost 0 bases, J lost 3 bases, and 12 bases lay in between. The CDR3 has 15 amino acids. CDR3 loop: CASSLEEGLFYEQYF. The DNA for the CDR3 is TGTGCCAGCAGCTTAGAAGAAGGACTATTCTACGAGCAGTACTTC.

V is TRBV6-1 and J is TRBJ2-7, with 7 bases aligning to TRBD1. This CDR3 has 14 residues. The germline CDR1 and CDR2 sequences are MNHNS and SASEGT. J lost 0 bases, V lost 8 bases, and 7 bases had no gene match. The CDR3 DNA sequence: TGTGCCAGCGTTAGGGACAGAGACTCCTACGAGCAGTACTTC. It is translated as CASVRDRDSYEQYF.

The chain couples TRBV5-1 to TRBJ1-1; TRBD1 might be the D (5 bases). V was trimmed by 1 base and J by 4 bases, leaving 8 bases between them. The CDR3 loop spans 13 amino acids. Germline CDR1 reads SGHRS; CDR2 reads YFSETQ. The DNA of the CDR3 is TGCGCCAGCAGCTTGACAGGATCCACTGAAGCTTTCTTT. Translating it yields CASSLTGSTEAFF.

The chain recombines TRBV27 with TRBJ2-7, with D possibly TRBD2 on 6 matching bases. V was trimmed by 3 bases and J by 2 bases, leaving 11 bases between them. Germline V gene sequence: CDR1 MNHEY, CDR2 SMNVEV (reference sequence). CDR3 length: 14 amino acids. The CDR3 DNA is TGTGCCAGCAGTTTCGGGGGACGGGCCTACGAGCAGTACTTC. Translated, it gives CASSFGGRAYEQYF.

The CDR3 nucleotides read TGTGCCAGCGGCCCCTTCGGGACTAGCGGCTACGAGCAGTACTTC. It codes for CASGPFGTSGYEQYF. V is TRBV27 and J is TRBJ2-7; 11 bases agree with TRBD2. This CDR3 is built from 15 residues. V gave up 8 bases and J gave up 3 bases; unmatched junction bases: 9. CDR1 MNHEY and CDR2 SMNVEV come from the germline V gene (reference sequence).

The gene calls are TRBV27 and TRBJ1-1; D is perhaps TRBD1 (6 bases). Germline assignment: CDR1 MNHEY and CDR2 SMNVEV (reference sequence). V was trimmed by 8 bases and J by 2 bases, leaving 15 bases between them. The CDR3 spans 14 residues. The CDR3 DNA sequence: TGTGCCAGCGTGGGGGCGCGATTCAACACTGAAGCTTTCTTT. It translates to CASVGARFNTEAFF.

V gene TRBV5-6 combines with J gene TRBJ1-1; D uncertain. V was shortened by 5 bases and J by 0 bases, with 8 bases between the two germline ends. The germline V gene has CDR1 SGHDT and CDR2 YYEEEE. This CDR3 has 13 amino acids. This chain's CDR3 is CASSTAMNTEAFF. CDR3 nucleotide sequence: TGTGCCAGCAGTACAGCCATGAACACTGAAGCTTTCTTT. The variable domain in full, completed from reference TRBV5-6 and TRBJ1-1, reads DAGVTQSPTHLIKTRGQQVTLRCSPKSGHDTVSWYQQALGQGPQFIFQYYEEEERQRGNFPDRFSGHQFPNYSSELNVNALLLGDSALYLCASSTAMNTEAFFGQGTRLTVV.

This chain links TRBV2 with TRBJ1-5; D perhaps matches TRBD1 (5 bases). The V gene lost 4 bases and the J gene lost 5 bases, with 12 bases spanning the gap. The germline gives CDR1 SNHLY, CDR2 FYNNEI. The CDR3 runs to 14 residues. The CDR3: CASSVQGAHQPQHF. The CDR3 DNA reads TGTGCCAGCAGTGTACAAGGGGCCCATCAGCCCCAGCATTTT.

The V gene is TRBV10-1, the J gene TRBJ2-3; no reliable D call. This CDR3 contains 15 residues. Deletions cut 5 bases from V and 0 bases from J, with 12 bases between. Germline V gene sequence: CDR1 WNHNN, CDR2 SYGVQD (reference sequence). This CDR3 reads CASSQRLTSTDTQYF. As DNA, the CDR3 is TGCGCCAGCAGTCAAAGACTCACTAGCACAGATACGCAGTATTTT.

The V call is TRBV18, the J call TRBJ2-7; 9 nucleotides match TRBD1. Germline CDR1 reads KGHSH; CDR2 reads LQKENI. Germline trimming cut 2 bases from V and 0 bases from J; bases unmatched to any gene: 5. The CDR3 sequence is 16 residues long. This CDR3 reads CASSPIATGGSYEQYF. CDR3 bases: TGTGCCAGCTCACCAATCGCGACAGGGGGCTCCTACGAGCAGTACTTC.

The chain recombines TRBV4-3 with TRBJ1-1, with D uncertain. Looked up from germline, CDR1 is LGHNA and CDR2 is YSLEER. The CDR3 totals 14 residues. Trimming stripped 3 bases from V and 5 bases from J, with 13 bases between. CDR3 bases: TGCGCCAGCAGCCAGGATGGAGGGCGAACTGAAGCTTTCTTT. This sequence encodes CASSQDGGRTEAFF.

The V gene is TRBV9, the J gene TRBJ2-1, with 13 bases that match TRBD2. V shed 4 bases and J 2 bases; nucleotides not matched to a gene: 12. Germline V lookup: CDR1 SGDLS, CDR2 YYNGEE. This CDR3 comprises 19 residues. The CDR3 sequence is CASSSHTGTSGTTYNEQFF. CDR3 bases: TGTGCCAGCAGCTCCCACACCGGGACTAGCGGGACGACCTACAATGAGCAGTTCTTC.

The chain links TRBV5-6 to TRBJ2-2; the match to TRBD2 covers 8 bases. The CDR3 loop spans 17 amino acids. Germline values: CDR1 SGHDT, CDR2 YYEEEE. Trimming took 3 bases from V and 5 from J; bases not matched to a gene: 12. The CDR3, as DNA: TGTGCCAGCAGCTCCGGTTGGGTGACTAGCGATACCGGGGAGCTGTTTTTT. Translation: CASSSGWVTSDTGELFF.